This record concerns one T cell receptor beta chain sequence. This receptor's antigen is unknown. No much larger clone is present one base from it, and per-base qualities are unavailable. Each donor gave one peripheral blood draw, roughly 110 mL on average, collected into heparinised tubes. Using a panel that included CD45RO, CCR7, CD25, CD127, CD95 and CD27, naive, central memory, regulatory and stem cell-like memory CD4+ T cells were sorted on a BD FACSAria II. All sorted populations exceeded 95% purity. PBMCs were isolated immediately by Lymphoprep density gradient centrifugation and stained directly without culture. So that batch effects would be minimized, each experiment stained and sorted samples in pairs, pairing one healthy donor with one patient. The entire amount of isolated RNA was reverse transcribed using the High Capacity cDNA Reverse Transcription Kit, so the sequenced TCRB transcripts were expressed ones. Deep immunoSEQ sequencing was applied to naive, central memory and regulatory T cell samples, giving an average of roughly 3.5 million total reads per sample. Sorted cells were lysed in RLT buffer, and RNA was extracted using DNase-treated RNeasy Micro or Mini kits according to cell number. Each cell subset was processed on its own to prevent cross-contamination, while patient and healthy donor samples were processed together. The immunoSEQ multiplex PCR was used to amplify TCRB sequences from cDNA, generating 87-bp fragments that spanned the CDR3 region. Sequencing of the amplicons was done on the Illumina HiSeq platform. The published analysis was carried out like this. PCR bias was corrected computationally using synthetic template baselines, and reads within Hamming distance 2 were collapsed, with unmergeable singletons discarded. Reads were aligned against IMGT so that V, D and J genes, CDR3 length and insertions or deletions at six rearrangement sites could be assigned. Clonotype counts were normalized to sorted cell number within each subset before computing true diversity and Gini coefficients with the tcR R package. Repertoire sharing was quantified using the overlap coefficient calculated on TCRB nucleotide sequences. The clones in this table, taken by TCRdb from immuneACCESS, are in-frame only. Not every clone is retained; where verified, under half of the shortfall comes from an unresolved V gene, and the cause of the rest is unknown. That table furnishes V, J and clone size, whereas the DNA furnished D and trimming. The sample profile shows around 200,000 clones; about 13% of them were found once. The ten largest clones take up 0.55% to 0.8% of the sample.

This sample was included in a study of beta chain features in type 1 diabetes (dated 2018 in TCRdb). Concerning the study at large: Patients and healthy donors did not differ in mean age, gender distribution, total cell number or subset yield. A total of approximately 99,000,000 sorted cells were examined across all samples, and RNA yield correlated strongly with the number of cells per subset. The study compared the TCRB repertoires of sorted circulating CD4+ T cell subsets in recently diagnosed type 1 diabetes patients with those in matched healthy donors. Regulatory and stem cell-like memory subsets were isolated from only 8 patients and roughly 8 healthy donors, whereas naive and central memory subsets came from all 28 donors. General study outcomes and caveats: Because cDNA was sequenced instead of genomic DNA, highly expressing activated cells could be over-represented, though the groups showed no difference in activation or CD3 levels. Naive, central memory and regulatory TCRB repertoires appeared more similar among patients than among healthy donors. Because small numbers of individuals were included in the HLA sub-analyses, any influence of HLA type on TCRB rearrangement was left unresolved. At VDJ recombination sites, patients with type 1 diabetes made fewer insertions and deleted more nucleotides, a pattern implying thymic rearrangement abnormalities. PCR might favor shorter templates, but patient and control samples were amplified and corrected together, so any skew would affect both groups equally. In all four CD4+ subsets, TCRB CDR3 length was moderately but significantly shorter in type 1 diabetes patients.

Compared with germline, V lacks 0 bases and J lacks 6 bases; bases without a gene match: 6. The CDR3, from cysteine to phenylalanine, totals 15 residues. Only the CDR3 part of the read is kept: 45 bases, read in frame from the first base. The germline V gene (reference sequence) specifies SGHNT as CDR1 and YYREEE as CDR2. The chain joins TRBV5-4 to TRBJ2-1; 7 middle bases align to TRBD1. The sample comprised central memory CD4+ T cells from blood. The receptor's source is a woman between 18 and 29 years old in good health. The CDR3 in this case is CASSLGTRQGNEQFF. The nucleotide sequence reads as follows: TGTGCCAGCAGCTTGGGCACCCGACAGGGCAATGAGCAGTTCTTC.